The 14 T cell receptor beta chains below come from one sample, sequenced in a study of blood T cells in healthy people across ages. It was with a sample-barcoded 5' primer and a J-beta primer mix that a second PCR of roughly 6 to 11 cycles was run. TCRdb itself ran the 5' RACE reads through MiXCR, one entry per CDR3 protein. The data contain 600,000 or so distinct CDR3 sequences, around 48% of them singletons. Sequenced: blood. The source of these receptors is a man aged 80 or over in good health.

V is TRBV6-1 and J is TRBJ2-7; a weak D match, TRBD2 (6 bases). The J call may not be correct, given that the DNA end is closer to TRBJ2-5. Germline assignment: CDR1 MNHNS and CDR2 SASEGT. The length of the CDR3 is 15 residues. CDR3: CASSEAMGLVGTQYF. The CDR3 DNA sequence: TGTGCCAGCAGTGAAGCGATGGGACTGGTTGGGACCCAGTACTTC.

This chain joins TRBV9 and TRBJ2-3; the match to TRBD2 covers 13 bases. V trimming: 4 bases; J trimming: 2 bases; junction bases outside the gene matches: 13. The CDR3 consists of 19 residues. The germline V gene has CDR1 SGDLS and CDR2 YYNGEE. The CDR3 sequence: CASSRSGTSGMTNTDTQYF. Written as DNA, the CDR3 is TGTGCCAGCAGCCGATCAGGGACTAGCGGGATGACGAACACAGATACGCAGTATTTT.

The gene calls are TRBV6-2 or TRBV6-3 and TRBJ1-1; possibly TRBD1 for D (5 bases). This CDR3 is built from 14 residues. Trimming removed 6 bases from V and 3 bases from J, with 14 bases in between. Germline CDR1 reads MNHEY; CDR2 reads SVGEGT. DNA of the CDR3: TGTGCCAGCAGACTCCCGGGGGTGCACACTGAAGCTTTCTTT. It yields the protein CASRLPGVHTEAFF.

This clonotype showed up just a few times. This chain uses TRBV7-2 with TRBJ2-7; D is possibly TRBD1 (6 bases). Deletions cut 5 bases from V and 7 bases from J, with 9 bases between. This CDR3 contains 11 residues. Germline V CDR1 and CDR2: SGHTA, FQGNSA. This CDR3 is CASSPGVEQYF. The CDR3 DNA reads TGTGCCAGCAGCCCAGGGGTAGAGCAGTACTTC.

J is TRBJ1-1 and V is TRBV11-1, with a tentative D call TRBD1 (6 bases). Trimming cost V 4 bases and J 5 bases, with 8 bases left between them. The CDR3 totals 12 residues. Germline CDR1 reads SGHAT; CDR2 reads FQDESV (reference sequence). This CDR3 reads CASSWRGTEAFF. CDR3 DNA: TGTGCCAGCAGCTGGAGGGGGACTGAAGCTTTCTTT. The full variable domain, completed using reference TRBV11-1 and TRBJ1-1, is EAEVAQSPRYKITEKSQAVAFWCDPISGHATLYWYRQILGQGPELLVQFQDESVVDDSQLPKDRFSAERLKGVDSTLKIQPAELGDSAMYLCASSWRGTEAFFGQGTRLTVV.

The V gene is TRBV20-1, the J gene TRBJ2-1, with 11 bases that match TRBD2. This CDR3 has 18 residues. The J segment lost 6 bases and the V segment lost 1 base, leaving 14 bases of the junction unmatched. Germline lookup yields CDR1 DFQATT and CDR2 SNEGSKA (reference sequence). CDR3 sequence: CSARGTGLVLAGGNEQFF. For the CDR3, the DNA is TGCAGTGCTAGAGGGACAGGCCTTGTCCTAGCGGGAGGCAATGAGCAGTTCTTC.

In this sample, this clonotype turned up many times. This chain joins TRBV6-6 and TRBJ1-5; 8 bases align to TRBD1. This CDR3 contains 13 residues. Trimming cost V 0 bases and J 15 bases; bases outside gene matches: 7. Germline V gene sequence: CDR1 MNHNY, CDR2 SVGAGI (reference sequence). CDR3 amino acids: CASSYSTGEAWHF. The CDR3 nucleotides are TGTGCCAGCAGTTACTCGACAGGGGAAGCGTGGCATTTT.

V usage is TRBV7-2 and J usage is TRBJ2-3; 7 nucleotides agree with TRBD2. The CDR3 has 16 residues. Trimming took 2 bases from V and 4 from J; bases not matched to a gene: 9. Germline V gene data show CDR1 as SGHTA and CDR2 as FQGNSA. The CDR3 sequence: CASSLQAGSPSDTQYF. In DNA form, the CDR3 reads TGTGCCAGCAGCTTACAAGCGGGATCCCCTTCAGATACGCAGTATTTT.

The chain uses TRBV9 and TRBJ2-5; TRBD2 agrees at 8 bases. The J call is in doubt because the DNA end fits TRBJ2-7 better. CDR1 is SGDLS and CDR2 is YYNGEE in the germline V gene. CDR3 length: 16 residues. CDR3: CASSPRGGSEFYEQYF. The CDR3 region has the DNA TGTGCCAGCAGCCCTCGGGGGGGGAGCGAATTCTACGAGCAGTACTTC.

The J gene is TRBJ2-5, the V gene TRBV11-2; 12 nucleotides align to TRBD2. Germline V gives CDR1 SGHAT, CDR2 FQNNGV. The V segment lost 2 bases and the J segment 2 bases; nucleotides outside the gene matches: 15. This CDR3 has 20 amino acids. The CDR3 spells CASSLFLRASGGEHQETQYF. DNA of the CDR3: TGTGCCAGCAGCTTATTTCTAAGGGCTAGCGGGGGGGAACATCAAGAGACCCAGTACTTC.

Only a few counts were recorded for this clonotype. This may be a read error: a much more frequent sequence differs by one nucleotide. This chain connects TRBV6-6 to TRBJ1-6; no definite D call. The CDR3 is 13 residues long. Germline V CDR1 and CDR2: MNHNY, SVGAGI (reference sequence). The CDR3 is CASLRAHNSPPHF. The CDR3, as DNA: TGTGCCAGCCTCCGGGCTCACAATTCACCCCCCCACTTT.

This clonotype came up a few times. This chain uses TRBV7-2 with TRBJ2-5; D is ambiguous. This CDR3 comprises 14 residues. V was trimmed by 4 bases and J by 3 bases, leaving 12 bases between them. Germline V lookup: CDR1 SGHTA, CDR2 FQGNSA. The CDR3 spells CASSSSAREETQYF. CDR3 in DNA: TGTGCCAGCAGCTCTTCGGCAAGGGAAGAGACCCAGTACTTC.

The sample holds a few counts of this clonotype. CDR3 DNA sequence: TGCGCCAGCAGCCAAAACAGTGGGGCTAATGAAAAACTGTTTTTT. Amino acids: CASSQNSGANEKLFF. The rearrangement links TRBV4-3 to TRBJ1-4; D is ambiguous. CDR3 length: 15 residues. Germline assignment: CDR1 LGHNA and CDR2 YSLEER. Trimming took off 2 bases at V and 3 bases at J, with 10 bases between the two ends.

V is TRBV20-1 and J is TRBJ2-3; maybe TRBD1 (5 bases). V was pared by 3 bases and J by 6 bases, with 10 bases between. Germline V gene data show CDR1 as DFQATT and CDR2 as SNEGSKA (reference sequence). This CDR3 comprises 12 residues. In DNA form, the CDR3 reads TGCAGTGCTAGTATCAGGGCGGATACGCAGTATTTT. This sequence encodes CSASIRADTQYF.